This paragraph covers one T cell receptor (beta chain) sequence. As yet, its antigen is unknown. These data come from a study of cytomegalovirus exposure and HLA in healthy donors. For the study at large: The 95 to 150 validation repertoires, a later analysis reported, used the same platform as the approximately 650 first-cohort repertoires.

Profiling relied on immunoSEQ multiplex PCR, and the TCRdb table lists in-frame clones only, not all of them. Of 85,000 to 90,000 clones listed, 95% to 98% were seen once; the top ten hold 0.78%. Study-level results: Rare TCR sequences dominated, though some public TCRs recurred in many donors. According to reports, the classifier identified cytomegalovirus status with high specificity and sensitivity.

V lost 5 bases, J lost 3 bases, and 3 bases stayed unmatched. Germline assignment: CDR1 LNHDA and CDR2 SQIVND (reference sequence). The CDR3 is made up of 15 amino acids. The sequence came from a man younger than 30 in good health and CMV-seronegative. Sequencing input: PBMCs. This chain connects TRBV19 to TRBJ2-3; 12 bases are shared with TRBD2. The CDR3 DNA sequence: TGTGCCAGTAGTGTGACTAGCGGGAGTACAGATACGCAGTATTTT. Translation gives CASSVTSGSTDTQYF. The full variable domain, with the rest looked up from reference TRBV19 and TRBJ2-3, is DGGITQSPKYLFRKEGQNVTLSCEQNLNHDAMYWYRQDPGQGLRLIYYSQIVNDFQKGDIAEGYSVSREKKESFPLTVTSAQKNPTAFYLCASSVTSGSTDTQYFGPGTRLTVL.